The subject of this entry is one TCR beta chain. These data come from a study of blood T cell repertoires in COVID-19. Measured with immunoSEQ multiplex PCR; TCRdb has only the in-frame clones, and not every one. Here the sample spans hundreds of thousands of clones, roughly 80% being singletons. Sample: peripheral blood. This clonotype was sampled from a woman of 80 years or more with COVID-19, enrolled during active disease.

Here the CDR3 reads CASRQPGESNYGYTF. The CDR3 DNA is TGTGCCAGCCGACAGCCCGGAGAGAGTAACTATGGCTACACCTTC. This chain uses TRBV19 with TRBJ1-2, with D possibly TRBD1 on 5 matching bases. Between the trimmed V and J ends, which lost 9 bases and 1 base, there was a span of 18 bases. Germline CDR1 reads LNHDA; CDR2 reads SQIVND (reference sequence). The CDR3 is 15 residues long.